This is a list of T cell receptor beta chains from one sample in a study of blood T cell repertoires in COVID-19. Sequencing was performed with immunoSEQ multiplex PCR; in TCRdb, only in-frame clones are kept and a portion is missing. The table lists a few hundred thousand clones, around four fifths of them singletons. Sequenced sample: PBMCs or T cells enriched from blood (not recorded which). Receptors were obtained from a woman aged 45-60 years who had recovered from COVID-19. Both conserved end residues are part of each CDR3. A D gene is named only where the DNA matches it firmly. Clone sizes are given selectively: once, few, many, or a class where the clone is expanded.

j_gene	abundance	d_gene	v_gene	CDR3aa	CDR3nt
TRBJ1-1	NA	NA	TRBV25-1	CASLERLIGAFF	TGTGCCAGCCTCGAGAGGTTGATAGGAGCTTTCTTT
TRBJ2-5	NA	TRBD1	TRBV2	CASSTTGVVETQYF	TGTGCCAGCAGTACGACAGGGGTGGTAGAGACCCAGTACTTC
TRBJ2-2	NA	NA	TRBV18	CASSPLQGNTGELFF	TGTGCCAGCTCACCGCTCCAGGGAAACACCGGGGAGCTGTTTTTT
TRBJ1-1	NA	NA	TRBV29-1	CSVDSGLPEAFF	TGCAGCGTTGATTCAGGGTTACCTGAAGCTTTCTTT
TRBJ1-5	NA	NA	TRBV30	CAWSVQVGQGRPQHF	TGTGCCTGGAGTGTACAAGTAGGTCAGGGTCGGCCCCAGCATTTT
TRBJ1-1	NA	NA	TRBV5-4	CASSLTVNTEAFF	TGTGCCAGCAGCTTGACAGTGAACACTGAAGCTTTCTTT
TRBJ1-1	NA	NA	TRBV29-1	CSVLGPNTEAFF	TGCAGCGTTCTGGGGCCGAACACTGAAGCTTTCTTT
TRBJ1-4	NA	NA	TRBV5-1	CASSFAQDSATNEKLFF	TGCGCCAGCAGCTTCGCCCAGGACAGCGCCACTAATGAAAAACTGTTTTTT
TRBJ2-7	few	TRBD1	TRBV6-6	CASSPGQAPYEQYF	TGTGCCAGCAGTCCCGGACAGGCGCCATACGAGCAGTACTTC
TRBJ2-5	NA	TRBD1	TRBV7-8	CASSLASGQGWIETQYF	TGTGCCAGCAGCTTAGCATCGGGACAGGGGTGGATAGAGACCCAGTACTTC
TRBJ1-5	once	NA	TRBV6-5	CASSLLSGGNQPQHF	TGTGCCAGCAGCCTACTCTCGGGGGGCAATCAGCCCCAGCATTTT
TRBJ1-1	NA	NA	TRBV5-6	CASSFSTEAFF	TGTGCCAGCAGCTTCTCCACTGAAGCTTTCTTT
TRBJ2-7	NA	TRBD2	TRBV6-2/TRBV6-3	CASSASGRIYEQYF	TGTGCCAGCAGTGCTAGCGGGAGAATTTACGAGCAGTACTTC
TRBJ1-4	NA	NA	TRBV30	CAWSVQGPNEKLFF	TGTGCCTGGAGTGTACAGGGTCCTAATGAAAAACTGTTTTTT
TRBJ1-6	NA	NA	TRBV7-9	CASSLTSDNSPLHF	TGTGCCAGCAGCTTAACGTCGGATAATTCACCCCTCCACTTT
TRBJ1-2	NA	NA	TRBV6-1	CASSEPASGQTKYGYTF	TGTGCCAGCAGTGAACCAGCTTCGGGACAAACCAAGTATGGCTACACCTTC
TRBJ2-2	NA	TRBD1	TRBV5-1	CASSTRTGVSGELFF	TGCGCCAGCAGCACCCGGACAGGGGTGTCCGGGGAGCTGTTTTTT
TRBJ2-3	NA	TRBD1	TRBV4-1	CASSLRTGTGSTDTQYF	TGCGCCAGCAGCCTCAGGACCGGGACAGGGAGCACAGATACGCAGTATTTT
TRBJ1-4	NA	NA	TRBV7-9	CASSLGTGSLPNEKLFF	TGTGCCAGCAGCTTAGGTACAGGGAGTCTCCCTAATGAAAAACTGTTTTTT
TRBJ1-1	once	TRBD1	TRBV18	CASSQRQGINTEAFF	TGTGCCAGCTCCCAAAGACAGGGGATTAACACTGAAGCTTTCTTT
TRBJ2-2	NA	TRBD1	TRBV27	CASSLQGVSCTGELFF	TGTGCCAGCAGTTTGCAGGGGGTAAGTTGCACCGGGGAGCTGTTTTTT
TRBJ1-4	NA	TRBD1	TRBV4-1	CASSQPWAPSQGEEEKLFF	TGCGCCAGCAGCCAGCCATGGGCCCCCTCACAGGGGGAGGAGGAAAAACTGTTTTTT
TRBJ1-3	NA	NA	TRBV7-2	CASSATVSGNTIYF	TGTGCCAGCAGCGCGACAGTCTCTGGAAACACCATATATTTT
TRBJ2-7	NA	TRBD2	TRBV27	CASSWRHGAGGYQYF	TGTGCCAGCAGCTGGCGCCACGGAGCGGGAGGGTATCAGTACTTC
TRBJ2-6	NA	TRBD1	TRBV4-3	CASQDTRTGGSSGANVLTF	TGCGCCAGCCAGGACACCAGGACAGGGGGGAGCTCTGGGGCCAACGTCCTGACTTTC
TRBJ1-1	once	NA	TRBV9	CASSVDAGMNTEAFF	TGTGCCAGCAGCGTAGACGCAGGGATGAACACTGAAGCTTTCTTT
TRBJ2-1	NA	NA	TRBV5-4	CASSPSGFYVEQFF	TGTGCCAGCAGTCCCTCCGGGTTTTATGTTGAGCAGTTCTTC
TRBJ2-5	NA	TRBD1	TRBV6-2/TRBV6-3	CASSLTDRGQETQYF	TGTGCCAGCAGCCTTACGGACAGGGGACAAGAGACCCAGTACTTC
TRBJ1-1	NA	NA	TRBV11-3	CASSSRSGAEAFF	TGTGCCAGCAGCTCCAGGAGCGGGGCTGAAGCTTTCTTT
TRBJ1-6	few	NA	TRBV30	CAWSVIHSGSPLHF	TGTGCCTGGAGTGTGATCCATTCGGGGTCACCCCTCCACTTT
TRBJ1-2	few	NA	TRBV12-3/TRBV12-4	CASSLILNYGYTF	TGTGCCAGCAGTTTGATACTTAACTATGGCTACACCTTC
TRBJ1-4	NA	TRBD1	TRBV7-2	CASSLEDREYEKLFF	TGTGCCAGCAGCTTAGAGGACAGGGAATATGAAAAACTGTTTTTT
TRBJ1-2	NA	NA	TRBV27	CASSSSQDYGYTF	TGTGCCAGCAGTAGCAGCCAGGACTATGGCTACACCTTC
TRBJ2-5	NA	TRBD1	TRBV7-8	CASSLVGEGAKTQYF	TGTGCCAGCAGCTTAGTAGGTGAGGGGGCGAAGACCCAGTACTTC
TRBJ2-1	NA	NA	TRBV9	CASSVSFGTGEQFF	TGTGCCAGCAGCGTATCATTCGGAACGGGTGAGCAGTTCTTC
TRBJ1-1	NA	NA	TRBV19	CASSSKGRRTEAFF	TGTGCCAGTAGTTCGAAGGGGCGAAGGACTGAAGCTTTCTTT
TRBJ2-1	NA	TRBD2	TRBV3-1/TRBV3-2	CASSQEASGGIPFF	TGTGCCAGCAGCCAAGAGGCTAGCGGGGGGATACCGTTCTTC
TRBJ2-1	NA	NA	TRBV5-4	CASSLSFLDYNEQFF	TGTGCCAGCAGCTTGAGTTTCCTAGACTACAATGAGCAGTTCTTC
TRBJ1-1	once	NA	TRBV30	CAWSPRFTEAFF	TGTGCCTGGAGTCCCAGGTTCACTGAAGCTTTCTTT
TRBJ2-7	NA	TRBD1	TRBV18	CASSPGRTGFEQYF	TGTGCCAGCTCCCCGGGAAGGACAGGGTTCGAGCAGTACTTC
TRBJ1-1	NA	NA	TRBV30	CAWSVGGGTEAFF	TGTGCCTGGAGTGTAGGGGGGGGGACTGAAGCTTTCTTT
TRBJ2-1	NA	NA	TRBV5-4	CASSPTNPGSYNEQFF	TGTGCCAGCAGCCCTACGAATCCCGGGTCGTACAATGAGCAGTTCTTC
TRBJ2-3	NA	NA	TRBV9	CASSVVVTDTQYF	TGTGCCAGCAGCGTAGTTGTAACAGATACGCAGTATTTT
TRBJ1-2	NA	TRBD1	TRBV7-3	CASSSGDRAAGYTF	TGTGCCAGCAGCTCCGGGGACAGGGCTGCTGGCTACACCTTC
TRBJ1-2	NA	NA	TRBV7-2	CASSLTGGYGYTF	TGTGCCAGCAGCTTAACAGGTGGCTATGGCTACACCTTC
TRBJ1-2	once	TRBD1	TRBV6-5	CASRPTGGRYGYTF	TGTGCCAGCAGGCCGACAGGGGGCAGGTATGGCTACACCTTC
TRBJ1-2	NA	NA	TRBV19	CASGGTGLDYGYTF	TGTGCCAGTGGGGGCACAGGATTGGACTATGGCTACACCTTC
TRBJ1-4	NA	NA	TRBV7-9	CASSLDPEKLFF	TGTGCCAGCAGCTTAGATCCCGAGAAACTGTTTTTT
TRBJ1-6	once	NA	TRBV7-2	CASSLGLHSPLHF	TGTGCCAGCAGCTTGGGGCTACATTCACCCCTCCACTTT
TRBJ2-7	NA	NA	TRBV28	CASSWIQGSSYEQYF	TGTGCCAGCAGTTGGATACAGGGAAGTTCCTACGAGCAGTACTTC
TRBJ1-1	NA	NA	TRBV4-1	CASSQATGEDTEAFF	TGCGCCAGCAGCCAAGCGACAGGAGAAGACACTGAAGCTTTCTTT
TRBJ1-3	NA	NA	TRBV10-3	CAIATGSGNTIYF	TGTGCCATAGCAACAGGGTCTGGAAACACCATATATTTT
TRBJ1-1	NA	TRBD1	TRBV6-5	CASSSGTGVVEAFF	TGTGCCAGCAGTTCCGGGACAGGGGTCGTCGAAGCTTTCTTT
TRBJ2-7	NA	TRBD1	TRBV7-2	CASSLVTGGQYEQYF	TGTGCCAGCAGCTTAGTTACAGGGGGCCAGTACGAGCAGTACTTC
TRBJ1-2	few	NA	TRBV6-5	CASRQGSLGYTF	TGTGCCAGCAGACAGGGTTCATTGGGCTACACCTTC
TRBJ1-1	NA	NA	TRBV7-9	CASSPSTEAFF	TGTGCCAGCAGCCCGAGTACTGAAGCTTTCTTT
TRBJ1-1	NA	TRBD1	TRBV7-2	CASSLATRQGRRGAFF	TGTGCCAGCAGCTTAGCTACGAGACAGGGGCGGCGTGGAGCTTTCTTT
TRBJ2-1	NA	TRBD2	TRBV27	CASTGSGEYNNEQFF	TGTGCCAGCACAGGTAGCGGGGAATATAACAATGAGCAGTTCTTC
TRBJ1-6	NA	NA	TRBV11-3	CASSLPGSSPLHF	TGTGCCAGCAGCTTGCCGGGGTCCTCACCCCTCCACTTT